The rows below give T cell receptor beta chains drawn from one sample of a study of cytomegalovirus exposure and HLA in healthy donors. Using immunoSEQ multiplex PCR, the repertoire was profiled, and TCRdb retains in-frame clones only, with some absent. Of roughly 130,000 clones in the sample, around 77% were seen once. Sequenced sample: PBMCs. Receptor source: a man aged 25 to 40 in good health and CMV-seronegative. CDR3s include the opening cysteine and the closing phenylalanine or tryptophan. A D gene is named only where the DNA matches it firmly. Part of the rows lack a size; the others show once, few, many or a class for expanded clones.

v_gene	j_gene	d_gene	abundance	CDR3nt	CDR3aa
TRBV5-1	TRBJ1-6	NA	NA	TGCGCCAGCAAGACGGAGGGGGGGGATTCACCCCTCCACTTT	CASKTEGGDSPLHF
TRBV7-2	TRBJ2-1	TRBD2	NA	TGTGCCAGCAGCCCCACTAGCGGGAGCACGGTCGGGGGGGAGCAGTTCTTC	CASSPTSGSTVGGEQFF
TRBV19	TRBJ1-1	NA	NA	TGTGCCAGTAGTTCACAGGACACTGAAGCTTTCTTT	CASSSQDTEAFF
TRBV4-1	TRBJ2-7	TRBD1	NA	TGCGCCAGCAGCCCCCGACAGGGGGCAGGGTACGAGCAGTACTTC	CASSPRQGAGYEQYF
TRBV5-1	TRBJ1-2	TRBD1	NA	TGCGCCAGCAGCGGAGGACAGGGCCTATATGGCTACACCTTC	CASSGGQGLYGYTF
TRBV5-4	TRBJ2-3	NA	NA	TGTGCCAGCAGCTCCCGCAGCGGGTCTAGCACAGATACGCAGTATTTT	CASSSRSGSSTDTQYF
TRBV29-1	TRBJ1-1	NA	NA	TGCAGCGGGACCGTGGGGGCCCTTGACACTGAAGCTTTCTTT	CSGTVGALDTEAFF
TRBV25-1	TRBJ1-1	NA	once	TGTGCCAGCAGTGAACCAGGACATACCTCGAACACTGAAGCTTTCTTT	CASSEPGHTSNTEAFF
TRBV7-6	TRBJ1-1	NA	NA	TGTGCCAGCAGCTTAGGAGGGTTGGTGGACCGGTACACTGAAGCTTTCTTT	CASSLGGLVDRYTEAFF
TRBV5-6	TRBJ2-3	TRBD2	NA	TGTGCCAGCCAGGCAGCGGGGGCTATAGATACGCAGTATTTT	CASQAAGAIDTQYF
TRBV25-1	TRBJ1-2	TRBD1	NA	TGTGCCAGCAGTGAAGAACAACAGGGGCAAGGGAACTATGGCTACACCTTC	CASSEEQQGQGNYGYTF
TRBV7-2	TRBJ1-6	NA	NA	TGTGCCAGCAGCTTTTTATTCGGCTCCTATAATTCACCCCTCCACTTT	CASSFLFGSYNSPLHF
TRBV6-5	TRBJ1-2	NA	NA	TGTGCCAGCAGTTACAGGCAGGGGAACTATGGCTACACCTTC	CASSYRQGNYGYTF
TRBV4-2	TRBJ2-1	TRBD2	once	TGTGCCAGCAGCCAACCCGGACTAGCGGGAAATGAGCAGTTCTTC	CASSQPGLAGNEQFF
TRBV6-5	TRBJ2-1	TRBD2	NA	TGTGCCAGCAGTTACTCGGGGGGGACCTACAATGAGCAGTTCTTC	CASSYSGGTYNEQFF
TRBV28	TRBJ2-7	TRBD1	NA	TGTGCCAGCAGTTCAGAAACCGGGACAGGACCCTACGAGCAGTACTTC	CASSSETGTGPYEQYF
TRBV4-1	TRBJ2-1	TRBD2	NA	TGCGCCAGCAGCCAAGTGTTGACTAGCGGGAGCAATGAGCAGTTCTTC	CASSQVLTSGSNEQFF
TRBV6-1	TRBJ2-1	TRBD2	once	TGTGCCCTTGAAGCGGGAGGGGACACTGAGCAGTTCTTC	CALEAGGDTEQFF
TRBV5-1	TRBJ1-1	NA	NA	TGCGCCAGCAGCTTGGACAGTGAAGCTTTCTTT	CASSLDSEAFF
TRBV6-4	TRBJ2-1	NA	NA	TGTGCCAGCAGCCCTCATCTCGAGGGAGGAGTTGAGCAGTTCTTC	CASSPHLEGGVEQFF
TRBV5-1	TRBJ2-7	NA	NA	TGCGCCAGCAGCTTGGCAGGGACCTACGAGCAGTACTTC	CASSLAGTYEQYF
TRBV2	TRBJ1-1	NA	NA	TGTGCCAGCAGTGTGCCGCGGGATATCACTGAAGCTTTCTTT	CASSVPRDITEAFF
TRBV5-4	TRBJ1-1	NA	few	TGTGCCAGCAGCGAGACACGTAACACTGAAGCTTTCTTT	CASSETRNTEAFF
TRBV7-2	TRBJ2-1	TRBD2	NA	TGTGCCAGCAGCATCCGGACTAGCAGAATTTCCTCCTACAATGAGCAGTTCTTC	CASSIRTSRISSYNEQFF
TRBV6-5	TRBJ1-1	TRBD1	NA	TGTGCCAGCAGTTACGGGACAGGGCTAAATTTCTTT	CASSYGTGLNFF
TRBV30	TRBJ2-7	NA	NA	TGTGCCTGGTTGCAGGGGCCGTACGAGCAGTACTTC	CAWLQGPYEQYF
TRBV19	TRBJ2-1	NA	NA	TGTGCCAGTAGCCCCGCCGGTTTTGAGCAGTTCTTC	CASSPAGFEQFF
TRBV4-1	TRBJ2-1	TRBD2	NA	TGCGCCAGCAGCCAAATAGCGGGAGGGTCCTACAATGAGCAGTTCTTC	CASSQIAGGSYNEQFF
TRBV19	TRBJ2-1	TRBD1	NA	TGTGCCAGTAGTACCCAGCAGGAAGTCGGGACAGGGGGCCCCTACAATGAGCAGTTCTTC	CASSTQQEVGTGGPYNEQFF
TRBV15	TRBJ1-5	TRBD1	NA	TGTGCCACCAGCAGGGCAGGGGGCGCGGGTCAGCCCCAGCATTTT	CATSRAGGAGQPQHF
TRBV5-4	TRBJ2-5	NA	NA	TGTGCCAGCAGCCGGAGCGGGCAAGAGACCCAGTACTTC	CASSRSGQETQYF
TRBV2	TRBJ2-7	NA	NA	TGTGCCAGCCTTCCGCAGGGCCGCTCCTACGAGCAGTACTTC	CASLPQGRSYEQYF